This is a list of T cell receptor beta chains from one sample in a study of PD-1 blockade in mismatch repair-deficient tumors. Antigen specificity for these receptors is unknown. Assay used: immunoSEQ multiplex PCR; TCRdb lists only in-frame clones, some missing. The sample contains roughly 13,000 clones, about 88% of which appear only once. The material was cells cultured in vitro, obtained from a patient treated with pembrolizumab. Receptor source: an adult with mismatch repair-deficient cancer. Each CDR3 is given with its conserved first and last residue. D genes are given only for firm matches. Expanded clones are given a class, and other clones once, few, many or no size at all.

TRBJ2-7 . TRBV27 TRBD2 TGTGCCAGCAGTTTAGGGGGTTGGTACGGAGGAGCGGGGGCCGAGCAGTACTTC CASSLGGWYGGAGAEQYF
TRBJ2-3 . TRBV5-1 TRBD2 TGCGCCAGCAGCTTGGATAGCGGGATCCCCACAGATACGCAGTATTTT CASSLDSGIPTDTQYF
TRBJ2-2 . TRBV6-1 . TGTGCCAGCAGGAGGGAGGCCGCGAACACCGGGGAGCTGTTTTTT CASRREAANTGELFF
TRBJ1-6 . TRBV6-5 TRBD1 TGTGCCAGTGGGACAGGGTGGTCACCCCTCCACTTT CASGTGWSPLHF
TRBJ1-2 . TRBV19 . TGTGCCAGTACCCCATTCGGCCAGGCTAACTATGGCTACACCTTC CASTPFGQANYGYTF
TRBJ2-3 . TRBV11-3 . TGTGCCAGCAGCGCGGGGGCGGGAAGCTTGGTCAGGACAGATACGCAGTATTTT CASSAGAGSLVRTDTQYF
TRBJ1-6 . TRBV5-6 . TGTGCCAGCAGCTTTCGGGGGCCCAATTCACCCCTCCACTTT CASSFRGPNSPLHF
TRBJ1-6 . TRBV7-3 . TGTGCCAGCAGCTTATTCGTGGGGCGCGAGATGGCCCTCCACTTT CASSLFVGREMALHF
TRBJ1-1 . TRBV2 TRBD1 TGTGCCAGTTACAGGGGAATGAACACTGAAGCTTTCTTT CASYRGMNTEAFF
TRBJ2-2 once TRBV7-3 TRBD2 TGTGCCAGCAGCAAACTAGCGGGAGATGGCACCGGGGAGCTGTTTTTT CASSKLAGDGTGELFF
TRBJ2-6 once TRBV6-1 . TGTGCCAGCAGGGCGGGGAACTCTGGGGCCAACGTCCTGACTTTC CASRAGNSGANVLTF
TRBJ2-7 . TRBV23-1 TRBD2 TGCGCCAGCAGCCCAATCGGCGGGAGGCCCTTTGGTGAGCAGTACTTC CASSPIGGRPFGEQYF
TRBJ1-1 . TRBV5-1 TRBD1 TGCGCCAGCCAGGACAGGGCTATGAACACTGAAGCTTTCTTT CASQDRAMNTEAFF
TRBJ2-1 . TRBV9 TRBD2 TGTGCCAGCAGCGTACGAAGTCTCGGAGGGAGGGCCCATGAGCAGTTCTTC CASSVRSLGGRAHEQFF
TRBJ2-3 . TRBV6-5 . TGTGCCAGCAGCCTGGCTCATGGAGGCACAGATACGCAGTATTTT CASSLAHGGTDTQYF
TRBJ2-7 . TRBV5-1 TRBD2 TGCGCCAGCAGCTGGAGATCGGCGGGAGGATACGAGCAGTACTTC CASSWRSAGGYEQYF
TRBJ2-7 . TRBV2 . TGTGCCAGCAGTGTCCTTTCCTACGAGCAGTACTTC CASSVLSYEQYF
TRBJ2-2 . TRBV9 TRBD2 TGTGCCAGCAGCGTAGGAGTAGCGGGAGGGAACACCGGGGAGCTGTTTTTT CASSVGVAGGNTGELFF
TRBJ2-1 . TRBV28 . TGTGCCAGCGGATCCATCTTCCAGGGTCCGGAGTTCAATGAGCAGTTCTTC CASGSIFQGPEFNEQFF
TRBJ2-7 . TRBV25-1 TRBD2 TGTGCCAGCAGTAACCCTAGCGGGTGGCAGTACTTC CASSNPSGWQYF
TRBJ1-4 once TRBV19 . TGTGCCAGTAGTATGGCTGGGACCGCAACTAATGAAAAACTGTTTTTT CASSMAGTATNEKLFF
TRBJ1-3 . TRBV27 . TGTGCCAGCAGTTTATCAGGGGGCTCTGGAAACACCATATATTTT CASSLSGGSGNTIYF
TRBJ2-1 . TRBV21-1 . TGTGCCAGCAGCAAAGGACAGGAAAGCCAATATGAGCAGTTCTTC CASSKGQESQYEQFF
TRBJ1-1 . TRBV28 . TGTGCCAGCAGTTTCCTCGAGGTAAACACTGAAGCTTTCTTT CASSFLEVNTEAFF
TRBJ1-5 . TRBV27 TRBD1 TGTGCCAGCAGTTCCCGGACAGGGGCAAATCAGCCCCAGCATTTT CASSSRTGANQPQHF
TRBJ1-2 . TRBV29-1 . TGCAGCGTTGATGTCGGGGGATGGGGCTACACCTTC CSVDVGGWGYTF
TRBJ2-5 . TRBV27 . TGTGCCAGCAGTAACAGGGCTGACCAAGAGACCCAGTACTTC CASSNRADQETQYF
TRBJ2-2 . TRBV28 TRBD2 TGTGCCATCACGGGGGGGAGGGACACCGGGGAGCTGTTTTTT CAITGGRDTGELFF
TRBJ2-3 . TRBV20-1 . TGCAGTGCAGCTAGGGGAGATACGCAGTATTTT CSAARGDTQYF
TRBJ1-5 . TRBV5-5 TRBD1 TGTGCCAGCAGCTCCACCGGGACAGTCAATCAGCCCCAGCATTTT CASSSTGTVNQPQHF
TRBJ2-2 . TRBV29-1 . TGCAGCGTTGAGGGTCGCGGGACAACGAACACCGGGGAGCTGTTTTTT CSVEGRGTTNTGELFF
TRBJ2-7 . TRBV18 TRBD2 TGTGCCAGCTCTCTAGCGGGATCCCTTTACGAGCAGTACTTC CASSLAGSLYEQYF
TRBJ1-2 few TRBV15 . TGTGCCACCAGCTGGGGTGGCAGGGACGTCTATGGCTACACCTTC CATSWGGRDVYGYTF
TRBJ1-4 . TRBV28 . TGTGCCAGCAGTGAATGGACAGCAACTAATGAAAAACTGTTTTTT CASSEWTATNEKLFF
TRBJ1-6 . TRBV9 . TGTGCCAGCAGCGTAGACCCCGTCCCAGATAATTCACCCCTCCACTTT CASSVDPVPDNSPLHF
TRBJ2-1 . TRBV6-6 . TGTGCCAGCAGTTACTCGAGGCAGCAGTCCAATGAGCAGTTCTTC CASSYSRQQSNEQFF
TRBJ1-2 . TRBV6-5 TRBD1 TGTGCCAGCAAAGGGACAGGGGGCAGTGGCTACACCTTC CASKGTGGSGYTF
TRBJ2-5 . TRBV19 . TGTGCCAGTAGTTTTGCGGGACAAGAGACCCAGTACTTC CASSFAGQETQYF
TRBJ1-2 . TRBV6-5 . TGTGCCAGCAGTTACGGGTACCACTACACCTTC CASSYGYHYTF
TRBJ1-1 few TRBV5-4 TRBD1 TGTGCCAGCAGCTTGGGGGACAGGGCTGGAGGCACTGAAGCTTTCTTT CASSLGDRAGGTEAFF
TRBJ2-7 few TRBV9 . TGTGCCAGCAACGATGGGGTGGACGAGCAGTACTTC CASNDGVDEQYF